This T cell receptor beta chain was identified in a study of low-dose radiotherapy and immunotherapy resistance in tumors (dated by TCRdb to between 2021 and 2024). A note on the overall study: Cohort 1 received 0.5 Gy per fraction every 2 weeks, with a prescribed total PTV dose of 6.5 Gy. For Cohort 2, the dose was 1 Gy per fraction given every two weeks, adding up to 13 Gy in total across 26 weeks. The translational analysis covered eight patients: three from the first dose cohort and the first five from the second dose cohort. Nivolumab and ipilimumab were both given intravenously, with nivolumab at a 240 mg flat dose every two weeks and ipilimumab at 1 mg/kg every six weeks. Starting on cycle 1 day 1, patients took 300 mg of aspirin by mouth once a day for four cycles. Intravenous cyclophosphamide at 200 mg/m2 was administered every two weeks, one day ahead of each radiation and immunotherapy administration. Trial participants were not randomized into treatment groups.

This clonotype was counted a single time. There is no known antigen for this receptor. No qualities accompany the bases; no much larger clone lies one base away. One read alone lends weak support. The cysteine opens and the phenylalanine closes a CDR3 of 14 amino acids. CDR3 DNA only is kept here, 42 bases in frame from base 1. V is shortened by 0 bases, J by 1 base, and the region joining them spans 7 bases. Based on the germline V gene (reference sequence), the CDR1 and CDR2 sequences are DFQATT and SNEGSKA. First-strand cDNA was synthesized with Superscript III and a set of TRAV- and TRBV-specific primers, covering both TCRalpha and TCRbeta chains. TCRs were amplified with Phusion for about 21 PCR cycles, with a constant-region primer paired with the adapter attached to the V primers. Amplification of the isolated mRNA was done with the MessageAmp II aRNA Amplification Kit, which involved an approximately 16-hour in vitro transcription at 37 degrees C. The Dynabeads mRNA DIRECT Purification Kit was used to isolate mRNA for TCR sequencing. Indexed Illumina adapters were added in a second Phusion PCR of 25 cycles, after which AMPure XP beads were used to purify the products. Turning to the authors' computational methods: Custom Perl scripts pooled TCR sequences encoding the same protein, removed out-of-frame sequences and computed each clonotype's abundance. The analysis excluded TCR sequences that were supported by just one read. Shannon entropy, Gini index, clonality, richness, and the frequency of TCRs shared between repertoires were included as repertoire metrics. Clones were called with MiXCR by TCRdb after fastp trimmed the public reads at Q25, and only in-frame beta chains were retained. Each entry merges the rows of one CDR3 protein and shows their most common DNA and genes. TCRdb, not the original authors, processed these V and J calls. This sample comprises some 16,000 distinct CDR3 sequences, approximately 70% of them detected only once. Less than 6% of the sample belongs to the ten largest clones.

Donors were enrolled in RACIN, a single-arm phase I dose-escalation trial in which nivolumab, ipilimumab, aspirin, low-dose cyclophosphamide and low-dose radiotherapy were combined. Eligible patients had advanced, TIL-negative solid tumors. The receptor was isolated from a human donor with advanced metastatic prostate, ovarian, gallbladder or colorectal cancer (not recorded which). This table probably holds off-target reads from a library built for another chain. The rearranged segments are TRBV20-1 and TRBJ1-3, with a tentative D gene TRBD1 over 5 matching bases. The CDR3 reads CSARDHRSGNTIYF. The nucleotide sequence reads TGCAGTGCTAGAGATCACAGGTCTGGAAACACCATATATTTT.